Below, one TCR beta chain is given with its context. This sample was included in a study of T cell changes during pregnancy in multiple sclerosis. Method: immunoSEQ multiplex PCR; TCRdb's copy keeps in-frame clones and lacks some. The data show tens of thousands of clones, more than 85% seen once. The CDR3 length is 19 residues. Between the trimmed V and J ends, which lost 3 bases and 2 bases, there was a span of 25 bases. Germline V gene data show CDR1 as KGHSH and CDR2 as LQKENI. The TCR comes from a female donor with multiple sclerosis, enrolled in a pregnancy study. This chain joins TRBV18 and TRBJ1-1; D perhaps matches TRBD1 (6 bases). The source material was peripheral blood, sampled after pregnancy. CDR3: CASSPDRRDTHDINTEAFF. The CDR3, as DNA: TGTGCCAGCTCACCGGATCGTAGGGACACCCATGATATCAACACTGAAGCTTTCTTT.